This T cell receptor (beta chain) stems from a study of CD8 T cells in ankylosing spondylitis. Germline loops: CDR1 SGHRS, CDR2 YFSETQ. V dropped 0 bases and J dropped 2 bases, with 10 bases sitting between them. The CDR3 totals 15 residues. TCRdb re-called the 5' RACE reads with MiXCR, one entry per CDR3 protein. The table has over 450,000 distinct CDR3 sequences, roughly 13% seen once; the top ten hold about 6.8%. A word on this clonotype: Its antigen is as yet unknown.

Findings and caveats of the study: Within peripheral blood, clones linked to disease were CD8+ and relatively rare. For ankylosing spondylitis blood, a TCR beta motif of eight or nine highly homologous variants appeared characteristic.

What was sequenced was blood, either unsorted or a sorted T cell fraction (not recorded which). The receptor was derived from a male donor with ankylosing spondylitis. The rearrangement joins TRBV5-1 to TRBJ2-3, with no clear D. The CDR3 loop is CASSLEARNTDTQYF. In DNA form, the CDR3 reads TGCGCCAGCAGCTTGGAGGCCAGGAACACAGATACGCAGTATTTT.